This T cell receptor (beta chain) is drawn from a study of blood T cell repertoires in COVID-19 (dated by TCRdb to the early 2020s). Study-wide context: Samples covering the acute and convalescent phases of COVID-19 were provided by collaborators in the United States, Italy and Spain. A freely available public database, intended as a resource for researchers studying the immune response to SARS-CoV-2, is where the repertoires were released. Where HLA class I and class II types were available, the types were taken from metadata supplied by the sample provider, not from assay-based typing. The samples were drawn from two sources: the first 160 participants of the ongoing ImmuneRACE study, and 1,000 to 1,500 subjects contributed by 6 global collaborators. A de-identified subject ID, COVID-19 status, age in years and sex were almost always included in the sample metadata. The dataset comprised deeply sampled blood TCRbeta repertoires from subjects exposed to, actively infected with, or recovered from COVID-19. The material from the prospective study consisted of cDNA or gDNA derived from T cells, B-cell-depleted T cells, or PBMCs.

The paper's findings and limits, for the study overall: The amount of clinical and demographic metadata varied by source and participant and was provided uncurated.

TCRbeta CDR3 regions were amplified from genomic DNA using the immunoSEQ Assay, a bias-controlled multiplex PCR. The paper's data handling went like this. Within the assay, amplification of reference gene primers was used to estimate how many nucleated cells each sample contained. To quantify the absolute abundance of each unique TCRbeta CDR3 rearrangement, sequence reads were collapsed and filtered. For each sample, productive Simpson clonality was calculated by taking the square root of Simpson's diversity index across productive rearrangements. This is the immuneACCESS table as TCRdb keeps it, with only in-frame sequences that have V and J called. A part of the clones is gone; compared with another copy, unresolved V genes explain less than half, and the rest is unexplained. V and J calls and clone size are those listed in that table; D and trimming were worked out from the DNA. The sample records over 250,000 clones, roughly nine tenths of which are singletons. The top ten clonotypes cover roughly 1.9% of the sample.

In the prospective study, participants were about 18 to 90 years old, resided in around 25 geographic areas of the United States, and were enrolled through a virtual design. Cohort assignment in the prospective study relied on participant-reported clinical history from a screening survey and a study questionnaire. Recovered participants in ImmuneRACE Cohort 3 were defined by two consecutive negative NP/OP PCR tests, clearance by a healthcare professional, or resolution of symptoms. Each participant in the prospective study had whole blood, serum and a nasopharyngeal or oropharyngeal swab collected by mobile phlebotomists. Prospective study participants could optionally give additional blood draws and questionnaires over an approximately two-month period. Before DNA extraction, blood samples from the prospective study were shipped at room temperature or frozen. As concerns this clone: This clone's antigen is unknown. Nothing much larger sits one base from this clone, and base qualities are not available.

From cysteine to phenylalanine, the CDR3 is 14 amino acids long. Only CDR3 DNA remains: 42 bases, in frame from the first base. At the junction V is shortened by 3 bases and J by 6 bases; bases outside the gene matches: 5. Taken from the germline V gene (reference sequence), the CDR1 and CDR2 loops are SEHNR and FQNEAQ. The sample comprised PBMCs or T cells enriched from blood (not recorded which). This TCR derives from a woman in her sixties who had recovered from COVID-19. The rearranged chain carries TRBV7-9 and TRBJ2-3, with 8 middle bases fitting TRBD2. The CDR3 in this case is CASSFPGLEDTQYF. The bases are TGTGCCAGCAGCTTCCCGGGACTAGAGGATACGCAGTATTTT.